The T cell receptor beta chain described here comes from a study of T-cell reconstitution after alpha-beta-depleted transplantation in children. Study-level results: Expanded graft clones, several hundred of them, were reportedly the source of alpha-beta T cells about two months after transplant. Day-60 TCRbeta diversity that was high in some patients was derived from surviving recipient T cells and thymic progenitors. T-cell numbers and diversity one year post-transplant derived largely from freshly generated T cells.

CDR3 length equals 14 residues. V lost 5 bases and J 2 bases, leaving 9 bases between the germline ends. Germline assignment: CDR1 SGHAT and CDR2 FQNNGV. Researchers prepared the TCRbeta library using unique molecular identifiers, the study reports. TCRdb ran MiXCR on the PCR reads and lists one entry per CDR3 protein. The sample shows fewer than 550,000 distinct CDR3 sequences, under 20% of them seen only once. This clonotype was picked up a small number of times. What it binds is unknown. The chain carries TRBV11-2 and TRBJ2-2; D gene uncertain. The sequencing here drew on PBMCs, mostly from graft donor cells, taken 360 days after TCRalphabeta/CD19-depleted stem cell transplant. The source of this sequence is a boy under three years old who had a stem cell transplant for Wiskott-Aldrich syndrome, so the T cells may come from the graft donor. The CDR3 protein is CASSVLLNTGELFF. The CDR3 DNA reads TGTGCCAGCAGCGTATTACTTAACACCGGGGAGCTGTTTTTT.